Here is one TCR beta chain with its context. The antigen is unknown. Trimming removed 4 bases from V and 4 bases from J; junction bases left unmatched: 11. Germline-derived CDR1 and CDR2 are MGHRA and YSYEKL. The length of the CDR3 is 18 residues. The data stem from a study of a mutant IDH1 vaccine in newly diagnosed glioma. As for the study in general: Patients were started on vaccination 4-6 weeks after radiotherapy alone, or with temozolomide cycles.

Profiled with immunoSEQ multiplex PCR; TCRdb holds only in-frame clones, not every one. This sample has around 32,000 clones, with approximately 80% found just once. Regarding the study as a whole: Changes in top peripheral clonotypes did not appear linked to pseudoprogression.

This sample's time point: week 35, safety follow-up. Vaccinated patients received 300 ug of mutant IDH1 20-mer peptide per dose, with topical imiquimod. New WHO grade 3 or 4 astrocytomas that were IDH1-mutant and ATRX-lost occurred in the donors. This clonotype was obtained from a woman between 18 and 29 years old with glioma. The chain combines TRBV4-1 with TRBJ2-1, with 12 nucleotides matching TRBD2. The specimen comprised PBMCs, sampled from a glioma patient whose treatment included an IDH1 peptide vaccine. CDR3 coding DNA: TGCGCCAGCAGCCTACACCCGAGAACTAGCGGGGGGTACAATGAGCAGTTCTTC. This encodes CASSLHPRTSGGYNEQFF.